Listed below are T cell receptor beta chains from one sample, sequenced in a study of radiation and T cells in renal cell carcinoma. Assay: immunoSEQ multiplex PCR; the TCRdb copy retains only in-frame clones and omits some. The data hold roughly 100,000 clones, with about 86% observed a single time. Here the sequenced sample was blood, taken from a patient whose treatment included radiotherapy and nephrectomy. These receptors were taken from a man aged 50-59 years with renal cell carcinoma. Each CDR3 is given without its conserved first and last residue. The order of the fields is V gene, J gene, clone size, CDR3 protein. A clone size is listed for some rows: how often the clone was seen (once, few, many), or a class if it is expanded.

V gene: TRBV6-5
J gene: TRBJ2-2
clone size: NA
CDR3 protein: ASTRGEGTGELF

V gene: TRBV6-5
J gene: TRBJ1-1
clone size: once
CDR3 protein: ASMHPGVYTEAF

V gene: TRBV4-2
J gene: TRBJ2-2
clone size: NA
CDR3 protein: ASSQEVANTGELF

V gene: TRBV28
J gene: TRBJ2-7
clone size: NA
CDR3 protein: ASSRPRGSSYEQY

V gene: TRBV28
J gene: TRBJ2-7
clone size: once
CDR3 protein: ATSYTGGSYEQY

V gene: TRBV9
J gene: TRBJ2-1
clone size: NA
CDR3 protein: ASSVTSGSSYNEQF

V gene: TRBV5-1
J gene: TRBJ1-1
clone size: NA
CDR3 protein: ASSLTALNTEAF

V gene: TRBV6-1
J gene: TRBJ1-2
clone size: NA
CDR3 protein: ASSNYGYT

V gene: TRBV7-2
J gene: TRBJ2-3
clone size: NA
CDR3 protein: ASSFTSGSTDTQY

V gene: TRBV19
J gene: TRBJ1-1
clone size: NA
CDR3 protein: ASRPLDSTEAF

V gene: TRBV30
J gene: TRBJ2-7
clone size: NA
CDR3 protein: AWSGGSEQY

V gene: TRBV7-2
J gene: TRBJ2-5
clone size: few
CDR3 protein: ASSLLSGTGGEGTQY

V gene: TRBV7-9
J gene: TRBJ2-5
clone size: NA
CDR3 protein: ASSLTSGSETQY

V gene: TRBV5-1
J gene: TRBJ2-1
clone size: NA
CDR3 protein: ASSLAWDQQQF

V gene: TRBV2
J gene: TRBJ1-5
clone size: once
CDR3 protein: ASSEVSNQPQH

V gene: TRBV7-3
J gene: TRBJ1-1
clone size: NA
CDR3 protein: ASSLRLDTEAF

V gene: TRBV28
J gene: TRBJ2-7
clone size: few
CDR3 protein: ASRPSSGGSYEQY

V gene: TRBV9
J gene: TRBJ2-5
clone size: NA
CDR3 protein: ASSIGTSGGLGNGWETQY

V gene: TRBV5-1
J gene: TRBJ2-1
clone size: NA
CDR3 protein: ASSLMENNEQF

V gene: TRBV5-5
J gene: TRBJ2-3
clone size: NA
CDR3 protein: ASSLAGAGLYDSTDTQY

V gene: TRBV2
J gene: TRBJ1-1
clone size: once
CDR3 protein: ASTAAPGRELAF

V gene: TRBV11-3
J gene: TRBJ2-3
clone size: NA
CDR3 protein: ASSFSGESTDTQY

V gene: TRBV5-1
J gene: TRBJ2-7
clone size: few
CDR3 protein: ASSFLAGGSYEQY

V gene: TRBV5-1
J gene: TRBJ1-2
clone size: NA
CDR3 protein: ASSPDISGYGYT

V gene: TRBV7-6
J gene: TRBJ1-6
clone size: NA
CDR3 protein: ASSLNPDRGNSPLH

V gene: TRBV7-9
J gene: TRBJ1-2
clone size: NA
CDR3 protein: ASSSPGQGFLHYGYT

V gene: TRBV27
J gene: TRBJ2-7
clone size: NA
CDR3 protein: ASSLARVTYEQY

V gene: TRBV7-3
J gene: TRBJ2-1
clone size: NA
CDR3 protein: ASSLGQAVYNEQF

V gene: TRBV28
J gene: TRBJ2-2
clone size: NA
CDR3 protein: ASSLRSGELF

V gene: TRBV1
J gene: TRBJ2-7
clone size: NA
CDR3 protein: TSSQDRGGSAYEQY

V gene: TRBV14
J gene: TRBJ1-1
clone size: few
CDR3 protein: ASSAGGRNTEAF

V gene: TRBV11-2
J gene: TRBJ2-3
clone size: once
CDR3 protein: ASSLDFVSTDTQY

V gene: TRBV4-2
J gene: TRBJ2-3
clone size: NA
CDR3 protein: ASSIGLAGGGEDTQY

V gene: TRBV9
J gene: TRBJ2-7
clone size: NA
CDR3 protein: ASSNSRTSPTWEQY

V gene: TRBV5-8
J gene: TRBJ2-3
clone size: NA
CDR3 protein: ASSYGTSGGRDTQY

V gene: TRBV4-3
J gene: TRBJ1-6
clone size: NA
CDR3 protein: ASSQGISYNSPLH

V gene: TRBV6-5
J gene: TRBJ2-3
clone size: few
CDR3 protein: ASSTTLSTDTQY